The rows below give T cell receptor beta chains drawn from one sample of a study of blood T cells in healthy people across ages. TCRdb itself ran the 5' RACE reads through MiXCR, one entry per CDR3 protein. The data contain over 1,500,000 distinct CDR3 sequences, around 40% of them singletons. The sequenced sample was blood. The source is a human donor in good health. Each CDR3 is given without its conserved first and last residue. Each record gives: J gene, V gene, CDR3 protein.

J gene: TRBJ1-1; V gene: TRBV7-9; CDR3 protein: ASSSYTGIAEAF
J gene: TRBJ2-7; V gene: TRBV20-1; CDR3 protein: SARRASGGNEQY
J gene: TRBJ1-2; V gene: TRBV4-3; CDR3 protein: ASSLQRQGSYGYT
J gene: TRBJ1-6; V gene: TRBV7-9; CDR3 protein: ASSPGTQALH
J gene: TRBJ2-1; V gene: TRBV3-1; CDR3 protein: ASSQSSGGINEQF
J gene: TRBJ2-1; V gene: TRBV20-1; CDR3 protein: SARSDDEQF
J gene: TRBJ2-5; V gene: TRBV5-6; CDR3 protein: ASSPGLDRGSETQY
J gene: TRBJ1-6; V gene: TRBV9; CDR3 protein: ASSVRTGGSYSPLH
J gene: TRBJ1-5; V gene: TRBV5-6; CDR3 protein: ASSLYGFTNQPQH
J gene: TRBJ2-3; V gene: TRBV20-1; CDR3 protein: SAMGLAGATDTQY
J gene: TRBJ1-1; V gene: TRBV5-1; CDR3 protein: ASSLAGDIGTEAF
J gene: TRBJ2-1; V gene: TRBV11-1; CDR3 protein: ASSLGSWGSVYNEQF
J gene: TRBJ2-7; V gene: TRBV29-1; CDR3 protein: SVGGTGIAYEQY
J gene: TRBJ2-3; V gene: TRBV20-1; CDR3 protein: SATRTGRADTDTQY
J gene: TRBJ2-3; V gene: TRBV29-1; CDR3 protein: SVERVGAIVDTQY
J gene: TRBJ2-1; V gene: TRBV7-2; CDR3 protein: ASSPRMGTGVHEQF
J gene: TRBJ1-4; V gene: TRBV7-8; CDR3 protein: ASSSEFLTTNEKLF
J gene: TRBJ2-3; V gene: TRBV20-1; CDR3 protein: SASAGVVSTDTQY